A selection of T cell receptor beta chains follows, all from one sample in a study of cytomegalovirus exposure and HLA in healthy donors. Method: immunoSEQ multiplex PCR; TCRdb's copy keeps in-frame clones and lacks some. The repertoire consists of about 98,000 clones, with nearly 65% occurring once and the leading ten covering about 4.5%. The sample taken for sequencing was PBMCs. These receptors all come from a human donor in good health. CDR3s include the opening cysteine and the closing phenylalanine or tryptophan. Fields, in order: V gene, J gene, D gene, clone size, CDR3 protein, CDR3 DNA. A D gene is named only where the DNA matches it firmly. The size of a clone is reported for some rows only, either as once, few or many, or as a class for expanded clones.

V: TRBV4-1; J: TRBJ2-3; D: -; size: -; CDR3: CASSQGWTSTDTQYF; DNA: TGCGCCAGCAGCCAAGGATGGACTAGCACAGATACGCAGTATTTT
V: TRBV28; J: TRBJ2-2; D: TRBD2; size: -; CDR3: CASREASGKGGELFF; DNA: TGTGCCAGCAGAGAGGCTAGCGGGAAGGGCGGGGAGCTGTTTTTT
V: TRBV6-1; J: TRBJ1-1; D: -; size: -; CDR3: CASSRSSQTLKAFF; DNA: TGTGCCAGCAGTAGGAGCAGTCAAACCCTGAAGGCTTTCTTT
V: TRBV27; J: TRBJ2-1; D: -; size: -; CDR3: CASSRAGQSYNEQFF; DNA: TGTGCCAGCAGTAGGGCCGGACAGAGCTACAATGAGCAGTTCTTC
V: TRBV5-6; J: TRBJ2-4; D: -; size: -; CDR3: CASSSDRGNIQYF; DNA: TGTGCCAGCAGCTCCGATAGGGGGAACATTCAGTACTTC
V: TRBV5-4; J: TRBJ2-6; D: -; size: -; CDR3: CASSLVGAGISGANVLTF; DNA: TGTGCCAGCAGCTTGGTGGGAGCGGGTATCTCTGGGGCCAACGTCCTGACTTTC
V: TRBV10-2; J: TRBJ2-7; D: TRBD2; size: -; CDR3: CASRSGGSYEQYF; DNA: TGCGCCAGCAGAAGCGGGGGGTCCTACGAGCAGTACTTC
V: TRBV4-1; J: TRBJ2-1; D: TRBD2; size: -; CDR3: CASSQDPSGRRIDYNEQFF; DNA: TGCGCCAGCAGCCAAGATCCCAGCGGGAGACGGATTGACTACAATGAGCAGTTCTTC
V: TRBV5-4; J: TRBJ2-1; D: TRBD1; size: -; CDR3: CASSLGRGLGNEQFF; DNA: TGTGCCAGCAGCTTGGGCAGGGGGCTGGGCAATGAGCAGTTCTTC
V: TRBV5-8; J: TRBJ2-3; D: -; size: few; CDR3: CASSLVGGNTDTQYF; DNA: TGTGCCAGCAGCTTGGTTGGCGGGAATACAGATACGCAGTATTTT
V: TRBV5-8; J: TRBJ2-7; D: TRBD2; size: few; CDR3: CASSLVLAGAYEQYF; DNA: TGTGCCAGCAGCTTGGTACTAGCGGGAGCCTACGAGCAGTACTTC
V: TRBV4-2; J: TRBJ2-1; D: TRBD1; size: -; CDR3: CASSRDRGSYNEQFF; DNA: TGTGCCAGCAGCCGGGACAGGGGGTCCTACAATGAGCAGTTCTTC
V: TRBV2; J: TRBJ2-1; D: TRBD2; size: few; CDR3: CASSPTSGIYNEQFF; DNA: TGTGCCAGCAGTCCAACTAGCGGGATATACAATGAGCAGTTCTTC
V: TRBV4-1; J: TRBJ1-1; D: -; size: -; CDR3: CASSQAGQGTEAFF; DNA: TGCGCCAGCAGCCAGGCAGGGCAGGGCACTGAAGCTTTCTTT
V: TRBV10-3; J: TRBJ2-1; D: TRBD2; size: -; CDR3: CAISDPTSGQYNEQFF; DNA: TGTGCCATCAGTGATCCTACTAGCGGACAATACAATGAGCAGTTCTTC
V: TRBV7-9; J: TRBJ2-5; D: TRBD2; size: few; CDR3: CASSPTWEGQGRETQYF; DNA: TGTGCCAGCAGCCCCACTTGGGAGGGCCAAGGTCGAGAGACCCAGTACTTC
V: TRBV5-1; J: TRBJ2-1; D: TRBD2; size: -; CDR3: CASSPRAGALFDEQFF; DNA: TGCGCCAGCAGCCCCCGAGCGGGAGCCCTCTTTGATGAGCAGTTCTTC
V: TRBV6-6; J: TRBJ1-1; D: -; size: few; CDR3: CASIGGANTEAFF; DNA: TGTGCCAGCATCGGAGGGGCGAACACTGAAGCTTTCTTT
V: TRBV30; J: TRBJ1-1; D: -; size: -; CDR3: CAWERTEAFF; DNA: TGTGCCTGGGAGCGGACTGAAGCTTTCTTT
V: TRBV19; J: TRBJ1-2; D: -; size: once; CDR3: CASSPVGGKDYGYTF; DNA: TGTGCCAGTAGCCCCGTCGGGGGGAAGGACTATGGCTACACCTTC
V: TRBV5-1; J: TRBJ2-7; D: -; size: -; CDR3: CASSLGWGGSYEQYF; DNA: TGCGCCAGCAGCTTGGGCTGGGGAGGCTCCTACGAGCAGTACTTC
V: TRBV28; J: TRBJ1-4; D: -; size: -; CDR3: CASRVQGIGWGNEKLFF; DNA: TGTGCCAGCAGGGTACAGGGAATCGGTTGGGGTAATGAAAAACTGTTTTTT
V: TRBV19; J: TRBJ2-7; D: TRBD1; size: -; CDR3: CASSIGTGFYEQYF; DNA: TGTGCCAGTAGTATCGGGACAGGGTTCTACGAGCAGTACTTC
V: TRBV2; J: TRBJ2-1; D: -; size: -; CDR3: CASSEGAYEQFF; DNA: TGTGCCAGCAGTGAGGGAGCTTATGAGCAGTTCTTC
V: TRBV9; J: TRBJ2-1; D: TRBD2; size: -; CDR3: CASSVGWLAGVEQFF; DNA: TGTGCCAGCAGCGTAGGCTGGCTAGCGGGAGTCGAGCAGTTCTTC
V: TRBV2; J: TRBJ1-4; D: TRBD1; size: -; CDR3: CASSLDRGSEKLFF; DNA: TGTGCCAGCAGCCTGGACAGGGGGAGTGAAAAACTGTTTTTT
V: TRBV4-2; J: TRBJ2-1; D: TRBD2; size: -; CDR3: CASSQDLLAGINEQFF; DNA: TGTGCCAGCAGCCAAGATTTACTAGCGGGAATCAATGAGCAGTTCTTC
V: TRBV6-5; J: TRBJ2-1; D: -; size: -; CDR3: CASSYALASNNEQFF; DNA: TGTGCCAGCAGTTACGCCCTAGCGTCAAACAATGAGCAGTTCTTC
V: TRBV19; J: TRBJ1-1; D: TRBD1; size: -; CDR3: CASSSGQGAFTEAFF; DNA: TGTGCCAGTAGTTCCGGGCAGGGGGCTTTTACTGAAGCTTTCTTT
V: TRBV19; J: TRBJ1-1; D: TRBD1; size: -; CDR3: CASDFGQGAKGTEAFF; DNA: TGTGCCAGTGATTTCGGACAGGGGGCTAAGGGCACTGAAGCTTTCTTT
V: TRBV5-5; J: TRBJ1-3; D: TRBD1; size: -; CDR3: CASSRDQVQGGTIYF; DNA: TGTGCCAGCAGCCGCGACCAGGTCCAGGGGGGCACCATATATTTT
V: TRBV19; J: TRBJ2-7; D: -; size: few; CDR3: CASSPRDKRSEQYF; DNA: TGTGCCAGTAGTCCCCGGGACAAAAGGAGCGAGCAGTACTTC
V: TRBV5-1; J: TRBJ1-6; D: -; size: -; CDR3: CASSLVPGYDSPLHF; DNA: TGCGCCAGCAGCTTGGTGCCAGGGTATGATTCACCCCTCCACTTT
V: TRBV5-1; J: TRBJ2-1; D: -; size: few; CDR3: CASSRGTESHGYNEQFF; DNA: TGCGCCAGCAGTCGCGGGACGGAATCCCATGGGTACAATGAGCAGTTCTTC
V: TRBV6-5; J: TRBJ1-5; D: TRBD1; size: few; CDR3: CASSRDRVGQPQHF; DNA: TGTGCCAGCAGCCGTGACAGGGTAGGGCAGCCCCAGCATTTT
V: TRBV30; J: TRBJ1-1; D: TRBD1; size: -; CDR3: CAWVGTGNTEAFF; DNA: TGTGCCTGGGTCGGGACAGGCAACACTGAAGCTTTCTTT
V: TRBV7-2; J: TRBJ2-7; D: TRBD2; size: few; CDR3: CASSRTSGASYEQYF; DNA: TGTGCCAGCAGCCGGACTAGCGGTGCTTCCTACGAGCAGTACTTC
V: TRBV6-5; J: TRBJ1-1; D: -; size: few; CDR3: CASSYSYGNEAEAFF; DNA: TGTGCCAGCAGTTACTCGTATGGTAACGAGGCTGAAGCTTTCTTT
V: TRBV11-1; J: TRBJ1-2; D: -; size: -; CDR3: CASSPPGRGISGYTF; DNA: TGTGCCAGCAGCCCACCCGGCAGGGGAATTTCTGGCTACACCTTC
V: TRBV7-9; J: TRBJ2-7; D: -; size: once; CDR3: CASSLEGGARQYF; DNA: TGTGCCAGCAGCTTAGAAGGGGGGGCTAGGCAGTACTTC
V: TRBV4-1; J: TRBJ2-1; D: TRBD2; size: -; CDR3: CASSQAWFSGRDEQFF; DNA: TGCGCCAGCAGCCAAGCGTGGTTTAGCGGGAGGGATGAGCAGTTCTTC
V: TRBV9; J: TRBJ1-3; D: -; size: -; CDR3: CASSVYSVPGNTIYF; DNA: TGTGCCAGCAGCGTATATAGCGTACCTGGAAACACCATATATTTT
V: TRBV7-6; J: TRBJ2-5; D: -; size: -; CDR3: CASSLGPGLETQYF; DNA: TGTGCCAGCAGCTTAGGGCCGGGACTCGAGACCCAGTACTTC
V: TRBV7-2; J: TRBJ2-7; D: TRBD2; size: -; CDR3: CASSITSGSAEQYF; DNA: TGTGCCAGCAGCATCACTAGCGGGAGCGCCGAGCAGTACTTC
V: TRBV5-6; J: TRBJ2-3; D: -; size: -; CDR3: CASSLVGPDSQDPDTQYF; DNA: TGTGCCAGCAGCTTGGTGGGTCCGGACAGCCAAGATCCAGATACGCAGTATTTT
V: TRBV7-3; J: TRBJ1-1; D: -; size: -; CDR3: CASSLSGRGGGTEAFF; DNA: TGTGCCAGCAGCTTATCCGGCCGGGGAGGTGGGACTGAAGCTTTCTTT